Given below is one T cell receptor beta chain in context. The data stem from a study of blood T cells in healthy people across ages. In germline, CDR1 is MNHEY, CDR2 SVGAGI. The CDR3 spans 15 residues. Trimming shortened V by 4 bases and J by 4 bases, and 14 bases separated the two germline ends. Then a second PCR, running roughly 7 to 11 cycles, was carried out with a sample-barcoded 5' primer and a J-beta primer mix. TCRdb itself ran the 5' RACE reads through MiXCR, one entry per CDR3 protein. The data hold under 1 million distinct CDR3 sequences, with roughly 44% observed a single time. This rearrangement joins TRBV6-5 to TRBJ2-1; D is ambiguous. Sequenced sample: blood. The receptor was derived from a man aged 60 to 69 in good health. The CDR3 DNA sequence: TGTGCCAGCAGTTTAGATCCCAGCGAGTACAATGAGCAGTTCTTC. It translates to CASSLDPSEYNEQFF.